Sequencing of this TCR beta chain was carried out in a study of immune evolution from preneoplasia to lung adenocarcinoma (dated by TCRdb to about 2021). In the study overall: HLA loss of heterozygosity was seen in 7%, 15% and 33% of AIS, MIA and ADC lesions, and in no AAH lesions. Immune contexture across lung adenocarcinoma precursors and invasive adenocarcinoma was profiled using immune gene expression, TCR sequencing and multiplex immunofluorescence. Resected precursor lesions (AAH, AIS, MIA) and invasive adenocarcinomas were compared against paired morphologically normal lung tissue. Sample size was based on specimen availability rather than a prior power calculation. The immune data were integrated with whole exome sequencing and methylation data from the same cohort of nodules. A total of around 58 patients with pulmonary nodules who underwent surgical resection were included in the overall cohort. TCR sequencing data were obtained from under 55 patients. It was reported in the study that 100 to 110 samples were used for TCR sequencing. Class I HLA alleles were inferred from exome data with POLYSOLVER, and allele-specific HLA loss was detected with LOHHLA. The study at large found these results: KRAS-mutant nodules showed the highest T cell clonality compared with EGFR-mutant or double wild-type lesions. Normal lung showed the highest clonality, whereas later-stage lesions appeared to have higher T cell density and diversity but lower clonality. The highest top T cell clone frequencies were observed in normal lung, and a progressive decrease in top T cell clone frequencies appeared to occur from AAH through AIS, MIA and invasive adenocarcinoma. Findings were based on association rather than direct causation; larger cohorts with long-term follow-up and longitudinal biopsies were deemed needed. Because all patients were from Japan and China, applicability to Western populations was uncertain.

With regard to this clone: Its antigen is unknown. Base qualities were left out, and no much larger clone turns up one base away.

The patients had resection in Japan or China between about 2013 and 2017. Two lung cancer pathologists independently reviewed H&E slides to confirm the histologic diagnosis of every case. Premalignant or tumor cells were enriched for nucleic acid extraction by macro-dissection performed after pathologic assessment. FFPE tissue was used for DNA isolation with the AllPrep DNA/RNA FFPE Kit. Using the immunoSEQ hsTCRbeta Kit, TCR beta CDR3 regions were sequenced from DNA. The paper's data handling went like this. The ImmunoSEQ Analyzer was used to analyse the TCR sequencing data. T cell clonality was calculated on productive rearrangements as 1 minus Pielou's evenness. To measure T cell diversity, the inverse Simpson index was applied to productive templates. T cell density was defined as TCR beta template counts normalized to usable DNA, with usable DNA estimated by amplification and sequencing of housekeeping genes. Two-sided Kruskal-Wallis tests were used to compare TCR metrics across histologic stages. This immuneACCESS table, as held by TCRdb, lists in-frame sequences with V and J called but not all clones. Of the missing ones, under half trace to an unresolved V gene in checked studies; the others have no known cause. The V and J calls and clone size were taken over from that table, and D and trimming were inferred from the DNA. Across this sample there are around 4,000 clones, with approximately 83% seen only once. The ten largest clones capture about 3.2% of the sample.

The receptor was derived from a person in their sixties or seventies with lung adenocarcinoma. Sequencing used FFPE minimally invasive lung adenocarcinoma tissue. According to the study, the label for this sample's cell subset or site signals: micro-invasive lung adenocarcinoma (MIA).

In nucleotide form, the sequence is TGTGCCATCAGTCGACAGGGTGAAGGGTACGAGCAGTACTTC. This encodes CAISRQGEGYEQYF. The chain is made from TRBV10-3 and TRBJ2-7; the central 7 bases match TRBD1. Trimming accounts for 5 bases at V and 4 bases at J, while the number of junction bases matched to no gene is 8. From cysteine to phenylalanine, the CDR3 is 14 amino acids long. Left in the record is the CDR3 DNA by itself, 42 bases read in frame from the first base. The CDR1 and CDR2 encoded by the germline V gene are ENHRY and SYGVKD.